These T cell receptor beta chains were read from a single sample in a study of blood T cell repertoires in COVID-19. Assay: immunoSEQ multiplex PCR; the TCRdb copy retains only in-frame clones and omits some. This table has about 220,000 clones, approximately 77% appearing once. Specimen: peripheral blood. The receptors stem from a woman older than 75 with acute or convalescent COVID-19. Each CDR3 is given with its conserved first and last residue. Each record gives: clone size, J gene, V gene, D gene, CDR3 protein, CDR3 DNA. D genes are given only for firm matches. A clone size is listed for some rows: how often the clone was seen (once, few, many), or a class if it is expanded.

abundance: -
j_gene: TRBJ1-4
v_gene: TRBV9
d_gene: TRBD1
CDR3aa: CASSVGGQGSRNEKLFF
CDR3nt: TGTGCCAGCAGCGTAGGAGGACAGGGATCAAGGAATGAAAAACTGTTTTTT

abundance: -
j_gene: TRBJ1-1
v_gene: TRBV10-3
d_gene: -
CDR3aa: CATARDTTEAFF
CDR3nt: TGTGCCACCGCTCGGGATACGACTGAAGCTTTCTTT

abundance: -
j_gene: TRBJ1-1
v_gene: TRBV5-8
d_gene: -
CDR3aa: CASSPLGRGAEAFF
CDR3nt: TGTGCCAGCAGCCCTTTGGGCAGGGGCGCTGAAGCTTTCTTT

abundance: -
j_gene: TRBJ2-5
v_gene: TRBV19
d_gene: TRBD1
CDR3aa: CASSLDRGGGETQYF
CDR3nt: TGTGCCAGTAGTCTGGACAGGGGCGGGGGAGAGACCCAGTACTTC

abundance: -
j_gene: TRBJ2-5
v_gene: TRBV7-8
d_gene: TRBD2
CDR3aa: CASSPPGGTFRYF
CDR3nt: TGTGCCAGCAGCCCCCCGGGGGGGACATTCCGGTACTTC

abundance: -
j_gene: TRBJ1-1
v_gene: TRBV5-1
d_gene: -
CDR3aa: CASSLAVETEAFF
CDR3nt: TGCGCCAGCAGCTTGGCCGTCGAGACTGAAGCTTTCTTT

abundance: -
j_gene: TRBJ1-6
v_gene: TRBV6-5
d_gene: -
CDR3aa: CASSYSTVHNSPLHF
CDR3nt: TGTGCCAGCAGTTACTCGACAGTACATAATTCACCCCTCCACTTT

abundance: -
j_gene: TRBJ2-2
v_gene: TRBV19
d_gene: -
CDR3aa: CASRLAGVKPGELFF
CDR3nt: TGTGCCAGTAGGTTGGCAGGGGTAAAGCCCGGGGAGCTGTTTTTT

abundance: -
j_gene: TRBJ2-1
v_gene: TRBV29-1
d_gene: -
CDR3aa: CSVLQGLDEQFF
CDR3nt: TGCAGCGTTTTACAGGGTTTGGATGAGCAGTTCTTC

abundance: -
j_gene: TRBJ2-2
v_gene: TRBV5-4
d_gene: TRBD1
CDR3aa: CASSPGQGANTGELFF
CDR3nt: TGTGCCAGCAGCCCGGGACAGGGGGCGAACACCGGGGAGCTGTTTTTT

abundance: -
j_gene: TRBJ1-4
v_gene: TRBV19
d_gene: -
CDR3aa: CASSTRTRRDEKLFF
CDR3nt: TGTGCCAGTAGTACGAGGACACGGAGGGATGAAAAACTGTTTTTT

abundance: -
j_gene: TRBJ1-2
v_gene: TRBV18
d_gene: -
CDR3aa: CASSPLGNRDYGYTF
CDR3nt: TGTGCCAGCTCACCTCTCGGGAACAGGGACTATGGCTACACCTTC

abundance: few
j_gene: TRBJ2-5
v_gene: TRBV2
d_gene: -
CDR3aa: CASIYEGLAGETQYF
CDR3nt: TGTGCCAGCATCTACGAGGGGTTGGCGGGGGAGACCCAGTACTTC

abundance: -
j_gene: TRBJ2-6
v_gene: TRBV18
d_gene: TRBD1
CDR3aa: CASSTGQGASGANVLTF
CDR3nt: TGTGCCAGCTCAACGGGACAGGGGGCTTCTGGGGCCAACGTCCTGACTTTC

abundance: -
j_gene: TRBJ1-2
v_gene: TRBV18
d_gene: -
CDR3aa: CASSPPSVRANYGYTF
CDR3nt: TGTGCCAGCTCACCACCCTCGGTCAGGGCTAACTATGGCTACACCTTC

abundance: -
j_gene: TRBJ1-5
v_gene: TRBV19
d_gene: TRBD1
CDR3aa: CASSTLQGIVSNQPQHF
CDR3nt: TGTGCCAGTAGTACACTACAGGGGATTGTTAGCAATCAGCCCCAGCATTTT

abundance: -
j_gene: TRBJ1-5
v_gene: TRBV10-2
d_gene: TRBD1
CDR3aa: CASSERSTGPQIQPQHF
CDR3nt: TGCGCCAGCAGTGAGCGTTCGACAGGGCCGCAAATTCAGCCCCAGCATTTT

abundance: -
j_gene: TRBJ1-6
v_gene: TRBV19
d_gene: TRBD1
CDR3aa: CASRSGTGGDSPLHF
CDR3nt: TGTGCCAGTAGATCCGGGACAGGAGGCGATTCACCCCTCCACTTT

abundance: -
j_gene: TRBJ1-3
v_gene: TRBV16
d_gene: TRBD1
CDR3aa: CASSKGQTSSGNTIYF
CDR3nt: TGTGCCAGCAGCAAGGGACAGACGAGCTCTGGAAACACCATATATTTT

abundance: -
j_gene: TRBJ1-6
v_gene: TRBV5-1
d_gene: -
CDR3aa: CASSLEAGGAANSPLHF
CDR3nt: TGCGCCAGCAGCTTGGAGGCGGGGGGCGCCGCTAATTCACCCCTCCACTTT

abundance: few
j_gene: TRBJ2-2
v_gene: TRBV11-1
d_gene: -
CDR3aa: CASSLQAGVDTGELFF
CDR3nt: TGTGCCAGCAGCTTACAGGCAGGGGTGGACACCGGGGAGCTGTTTTTT

abundance: -
j_gene: TRBJ2-5
v_gene: TRBV18
d_gene: -
CDR3aa: CASFGGTQETQYF
CDR3nt: TGTGCCAGCTTTGGCGGAACACAAGAGACCCAGTACTTC

abundance: -
j_gene: TRBJ2-1
v_gene: TRBV29-1
d_gene: TRBD2
CDR3aa: CSVESRLADLNEQFF
CDR3nt: TGCAGCGTTGAATCAAGACTAGCGGACCTCAATGAGCAGTTCTTC

abundance: few
j_gene: TRBJ1-2
v_gene: TRBV7-8
d_gene: -
CDR3aa: CASSLVRGAYGYTF
CDR3nt: TGTGCCAGCAGCTTAGTACGGGGGGCCTATGGCTACACCTTC

abundance: -
j_gene: TRBJ2-7
v_gene: TRBV18
d_gene: TRBD2
CDR3aa: CASSPLASGGDEQYF
CDR3nt: TGTGCCAGCTCACCACTCGCTAGCGGGGGTGACGAGCAGTACTTC

abundance: -
j_gene: TRBJ1-4
v_gene: TRBV4-2
d_gene: -
CDR3aa: CASSQAVQGPNEKLFF
CDR3nt: TGTGCCAGCAGCCAAGCTGTACAGGGACCTAATGAAAAACTGTTTTTT

abundance: -
j_gene: TRBJ2-7
v_gene: TRBV28
d_gene: -
CDR3aa: CASSIRTPTYEQYF
CDR3nt: TGTGCCAGCAGTATTAGGACACCAACCTACGAGCAGTACTTC

abundance: few
j_gene: TRBJ2-5
v_gene: TRBV3-1/TRBV3-2
d_gene: -
CDR3aa: CASTGDLGFGTQYF
CDR3nt: TGTGCCAGCACCGGGGACTTGGGTTTCGGGACCCAGTACTTC

abundance: few
j_gene: TRBJ2-5
v_gene: TRBV27
d_gene: -
CDR3aa: CASSTAGGETQYF
CDR3nt: TGTGCCAGCAGTACCGCAGGGGGGGAGACCCAGTACTTC

abundance: -
j_gene: TRBJ2-3
v_gene: TRBV5-6
d_gene: TRBD1
CDR3aa: CASSLDRGQTDTQYF
CDR3nt: TGTGCCAGCAGCCTGGACAGGGGGCAGACAGATACGCAGTATTTT

abundance: -
j_gene: TRBJ2-5
v_gene: TRBV5-1
d_gene: -
CDR3aa: CASSLAYASASFQETQYF
CDR3nt: TGCGCCAGCAGCTTGGCTTATGCTAGCGCTTCTTTTCAAGAGACCCAGTACTTC